One sample yielded the 9 T cell receptor beta chains listed below, sequenced in a study of cytomegalovirus exposure and HLA in healthy donors. The table came from immunoSEQ multiplex PCR; TCRdb's copy has only in-frame clones and leaves some out. The profile covers some 150,000 clones, with approximately 86% appearing a single time and less than 3.5% taken by the ten largest. The specimen sequenced was PBMCs. Every receptor here comes from a man between 18 and 29 years old in good health and CMV-seropositive.

The chain has TRBV28 and TRBJ2-7, with D uncertain. CDR3 length equals 13 residues. Trimming shortened V by 4 bases and J by 0 bases, and 7 bases separated the two germline ends. Germline-derived CDR1 and CDR2 are MDHEN and SYDVKM. For the CDR3, the DNA is TGTGCCAGCAGTTGGGCGAGCTCCTACGAGCAGTACTTC. Its translation is CASSWASSYEQYF.

V is TRBV20-1 and J is TRBJ2-7, with a possible D match to TRBD2 (6 bases). V shed 6 bases and J shed 6 bases, with 12 bases lying between them. The CDR3 runs to 11 residues. Germline-derived CDR1 and CDR2 are DFQATT and SNEGSKA (reference sequence). Written as DNA, the CDR3 is TGCAGTGCCCGGTGGAGGGGCGAGCAGTACTTC. Translation gives CSARWRGEQYF.

This clone was found a few times. V and J are TRBV7-8 and TRBJ2-2; maybe TRBD1 (5 bases). Trimming cost V 5 bases and J 7 bases, with 11 bases left between them. The germline V gene encodes CDR1 SGHVS and CDR2 FQNEAQ. CDR3 length: 13 amino acids. CDR3 coding DNA: TGTGCCAGCAGCCCATCTAGGGGCGGGGAGCTGTTTTTT. Translated, it gives CASSPSRGGELFF. Filled out from reference TRBV7-8 and TRBJ2-2, the complete variable domain reads GAGVSQSPRYKVAKRGQDVALRCDPISGHVSLFWYQQALGQGPEFLTYFQNEAQLDKSGLPSDRFFAERPEGSVSTLKIQRTQQEDSAVYLCASSPSRGGELFFGEGSRLTVL.

The rearrangement uses TRBV27 and TRBJ1-1; D is undetermined. Per the germline V gene, CDR1 is MNHEY and CDR2 is SMNVEV (reference sequence). Trimming stripped 4 bases from V and 0 bases from J, with 6 bases between. The CDR3 is made up of 13 amino acids. CDR3 region: CASSSGVNTEAFF. In nucleotides, the CDR3 is TGTGCCAGCAGTTCCGGAGTGAACACTGAAGCTTTCTTT.

The chain couples TRBV27 to TRBJ1-5; D is ambiguous. The CDR3 has 13 residues. V gave up 4 bases and J gave up 4 bases, with 8 bases separating them. The germline gives CDR1 MNHEY, CDR2 SMNVEV (reference sequence). The CDR3 DNA follows: TGTGCCAGCAGTTCCCGGGAAAATCAGCCCCAGCATTTT. Its protein is CASSSRENQPQHF.

The chain carries TRBV18 and TRBJ1-5, with TRBD1 matching over 8 bases. Germline V gene lookup returns CDR1 KGHSH and CDR2 LQKENI. Unmatched junction bases numbered 6, after V lost 0 bases and J lost 2 bases. The CDR3 runs to 17 residues. The CDR3 DNA sequence: TGTGCCAGCTCACCACCCGGACAGGGTCAAGGCAATCAGCCCCAGCATTTT. This translates into CASSPPGQGQGNQPQHF.

The chain employs TRBV4-3 and TRBJ1-3; tentative D call: TRBD1 (6 bases). The CDR3 covers 17 residues. Trimming removed 0 bases from V and 0 bases from J, with 12 bases in between. CDR1 is LGHNA and CDR2 is YSLEER in the germline V gene. In nucleotides, the CDR3 is TGCGCCAGCAGCCAAGATTTGGGGGCTGTCTCTGGAAACACCATATATTTT. Its protein product is CASSQDLGAVSGNTIYF.

The gene calls are TRBV4-3 and TRBJ2-7; D gene uncertain. Trimming removed 3 bases from V and 0 bases from J, with 12 bases in between. CDR3 length: 15 amino acids. Germline CDR1 is LGHNA and CDR2 is YSLEER. The CDR3 loop reads CASSQSASNSYEQYF. Written as DNA, the CDR3 is TGCGCCAGCAGCCAGAGCGCCTCTAACTCCTACGAGCAGTACTTC.

The chain links TRBV5-6 to TRBJ1-2; D might be TRBD1 (5 bases). This CDR3 contains 13 residues. Trimming left V 1 base short and J 6 bases short, with 10 bases between. The germline gives CDR1 SGHDT, CDR2 YYEEEE. CDR3 loop: CASSLRQGDGYTF. The CDR3 DNA sequence: TGTGCCAGCAGCTTGCGGCAGGGCGATGGCTACACCTTC.